A single sample gave rise to the 18 T cell receptor beta chains below, sequenced in a study of T cells in Graves' hyperthyroidism and ophthalmopathy. Authors of the study amplified TCR beta CDR3 regions from RNA transcripts. Researchers ran a first-round RT-PCR on the TCR CDR3 using the HTBI primer set. Each CDR3 protein is one row after TCRdb ran MiXCR on the multiplex PCR reads. The sample holds approximately 600,000 distinct CDR3 sequences, about 15% seen once. Sequencing used blood. These receptors all stem from a woman aged 25 to 39 with Graves' hyperthyroidism that later progressed to Graves' ophthalmopathy.

Ten or more counts support this clonotype. This chain uses TRBV11-3 with TRBJ1-1; 7 bases are a match to TRBD1. Unmatched junction bases numbered 4, after V lost 9 bases and J lost 3 bases. The germline gives CDR1 SGHNT, CDR2 YENEEA. This CDR3 region has 12 residues. CDR3: CASCTGDTEAFF. The DNA for the CDR3 is TGTGCCAGTTGCACAGGGGACACTGAAGCTTTCTTT.

This clonotype showed up just a few times. The gene calls are TRBV27 and TRBJ2-5; D possibly matches TRBD1 or TRBD2 (5 bases each). Germline loops: CDR1 MNHEY, CDR2 SMNVEV (reference sequence). The germline V and J ends were trimmed by 7 bases and 0 bases, with 9 bases remaining between them. The length of the CDR3 is 13 residues. This CDR3 is CASTGRDQETQYF. As DNA, the CDR3 is TGTGCCAGCACGGGGCGGGACCAAGAGACCCAGTACTTC.

Comment on this clonotype: Mismatch with germline at one junction end may stem from a read error. The gene calls are TRBV5-1 and TRBJ1-1, with D unclear. The CDR3 runs 13 residues. The germline CDR1 and CDR2 sequences are SGHRS and YFSETQ. CDR3 sequence: CASSLTVNTETFF. DNA of the CDR3: TGCGCCAGCAGCCTGACGGTGAACACTGAAACTTTCTTT.

To note about this clonotype: This may stem from a read error, because a much larger clone lies one nucleotide away. This chain joins TRBV3-1 and TRBJ1-6, with D unresolved. Per the germline V gene, CDR1 is LGHDT and CDR2 is YNNKEL (reference sequence). The CDR3 sequence is 15 residues long. V lost 6 bases to trimming and J lost 7 bases, with 16 bases between them. In DNA, the CDR3 is TGTGCCAGCAGTCGTGATGACCTCATGAATTCACCCCTCCACTTT. This codes for CASSRDDLMNSPLHF. The full variable domain, completed using reference TRBV3-1 and TRBJ1-6, is DTAVSQTPKYLVTQMGNDKSIKCEQNLGHDTMYWYKQDSKKFLKIMFSYNNKELIINETVPNRFSPKSPDKAHLNLHINSLELGDSAVYFCASSRDDLMNSPLHFGNGTRLTVT.

A few counts support this clonotype. The rearrangement links TRBV28 to TRBJ2-7, with a tentative D call TRBD1 (6 bases). The germline CDR1 and CDR2 sequences are MDHEN and SYDVKM. This CDR3 is built from 14 residues. Trimming pared 7 bases from V and 0 bases from J, leaving 13 bases between. This CDR3 is CASISGQLSYEQYF. In DNA form, the CDR3 reads TGTGCCAGCATATCGGGACAACTCTCCTACGAGCAGTACTTC.

The chain employs TRBV4-1 and TRBJ2-3, with D possibly being TRBD2 (5 bases). Trimming took 1 base from V and 4 from J, leaving 18 bases between them. The CDR3 sequence is 17 residues long. Germline CDR1 is MGHRA and CDR2 is YSYEKL. The CDR3, as DNA: TGCGCCAGCAGCCAAGGAGATCTAGCAAGTTCCGCAGATACGCAGTATTTT. Translated, it gives CASSQGDLASSADTQYF.

This clonotype has just one count. V is TRBV7-2 and J is TRBJ1-4; tentatively, D is TRBD1 (5 bases). Germline assignment: CDR1 SGHTA and CDR2 FQGNSA. The CDR3 spans 16 residues. V lost 4 bases, J lost 0 bases, and 12 bases lay in between. The CDR3 sequence is CASSSTGVPTNEKLFF. Written as DNA, the CDR3 is TGTGCCAGCAGCTCAACAGGAGTCCCAACTAATGAAAAACTGTTTTTT.

This clonotype showed up many times. The V call is TRBV6-2 or TRBV6-3, the J call TRBJ1-3; no reliable D call. The germline CDR1 and CDR2 sequences are MNHEY and SVGEGT. Trimming removed 7 bases at V and 3 bases at J, with 10 bases between. This CDR3 has 13 residues. CDR3 in DNA: TGTGCCAGCACCGCAACTTTTGGAAACACCATATATTTT. This codes for CASTATFGNTIYF.

J is TRBJ1-5 and V is TRBV30; 9 nucleotides align to TRBD1. Trimming at V came to 2 bases and at J to 4 bases, leaving 3 bases not matched to a gene. This CDR3 has 14 amino acids. CDR1 and CDR2 (germline): GTSNPN, SVGIG (reference sequence). The CDR3 region is CAWSKGQGNQPQHF. CDR3 bases: TGTGCCTGGAGTAAGGGACAGGGTAATCAGCCCCAGCATTTT.

Points on this clonotype: It is likely a read error, because the conserved phenylalanine at the end of the CDR3 is missing. V usage is TRBV2 and J usage is TRBJ1-3; a weak D match, TRBD1 (5 bases). The ends were cut back, 8 bases at V and 1 base at J, with 18 bases in the middle. Germline V gives CDR1 SNHLY, CDR2 FYNNEI. The CDR3 spans 16 residues. Here the CDR3 reads CASGADPRGSGNTIYV. The CDR3 bases are TGTGCCAGCGGGGCAGATCCGCGGGGTTCTGGAAACACCATATATGTT.

The sample holds many counts of this clonotype. The gene calls are TRBV7-3 and TRBJ2-5, with D tentatively TRBD1 (5 bases). Germline V lookup: CDR1 SGHTA, CDR2 FQGTGA. The CDR3 totals 13 residues. V was clipped by 3 bases and J by 5 bases, with 10 bases between them. In DNA form, the CDR3 reads TGTGCCAGCAGCTTCCGGAAGGGGGAGACCCAGTACTTC. Translating gives CASSFRKGETQYF.

On this clonotype: At one of its ends the junction is not consistent with the germline gene, which may arise from a read error. The chain has TRBV11-2 and TRBJ1-6; the match to TRBD1 covers 7 bases. The germline CDR1 and CDR2 sequences are SGHAT and FQNNGV. This CDR3 region has 17 residues. In DNA, the CDR3 is TGCGCCAGCAGCCAGGCCCCTGGGACAGCAGCAGATTCACCCCTCCACTTT. This sequence encodes CASSQAPGTAADSPLHF.

This clonotype was recorded at least ten times. The chain couples TRBV7-2 to TRBJ1-4; possible D gene TRBD1, 5 bases. The germline V gene has CDR1 SGHTA and CDR2 FQGNSA. Trimming shortened V by 5 bases and J by 4 bases, and 20 bases separated the two germline ends. The CDR3 is 17 amino acids. The CDR3 DNA follows: TGTGCCAGCAGCCTTTATATGGGGGGGACGGTTAATGAAAAACTGTTTTTT. The encoded protein is CASSLYMGGTVNEKLFF.

This clonotype was seen only a few times. V usage is TRBV30 and J usage is TRBJ2-3; D might be TRBD1 or TRBD2, each matching 5 bases. The germline gives CDR1 GTSNPN, CDR2 SVGIG (reference sequence). Trimming removed 1 base at V and 1 base at J, with 15 bases between. This CDR3 spans 16 amino acids. CDR3 sequence (DNA): TGTGCCTGGAGTGCGGGGCGATATGCTGGCACAGATACGCAGTATTTT. Its translation: CAWSAGRYAGTDTQYF.

This clonotype showed up many times. V usage is TRBV10-2 and J usage is TRBJ1-1, with D possibly matching TRBD1 (5 bases). Deletions cut 8 bases from V and 8 bases from J, with 15 bases between. Germline loops: CDR1 WSHSY, CDR2 SAAADI. The CDR3 has 12 residues. The CDR3 bases are TGCGCCAGCGGGACGTTTCAAAGGGAAGCTTTCTTT. Its translation: CASGTFQREAFF.

The CDR3 nucleotides read TGTGCCATCAGTGGAAGGGGGAACGAGCAGTACTTC. Its protein is CAISGRGNEQYF. The chain joins TRBV10-3 to TRBJ2-7, with D possibly TRBD1 on 6 matching bases. Trimming shortened V by 4 bases and J by 5 bases, and 9 bases separated the two germline ends. CDR3 length: 12 amino acids. Germline values: CDR1 ENHRY, CDR2 SYGVKD.

This clonotype was picked up many times. CDR3 sequence reads: CASRPTGHAAEAFF. CDR3 DNA sequence: TGTGCCAGCAGACCGACAGGTCACGCAGCTGAAGCTTTCTTT. This chain connects TRBV6-1 to TRBJ1-1; D perhaps matches TRBD1 (6 bases). V was cut by 6 bases and J by 6 bases, with 17 bases left in between. Germline V gene sequence: CDR1 MNHNS, CDR2 SASEGT. This CDR3 comprises 14 residues.

This clonotype occurred many times. The chain has TRBV28 and TRBJ2-7; 7 nucleotides line up with TRBD1. Germline loops: CDR1 MDHEN, CDR2 SYDVKM. The CDR3 is made up of 16 amino acids. The V gene end was trimmed by 3 bases and the J gene end by 1 base; junction bases not matched to a gene: 9. CDR3 sequence reads: CASSFRRDRSSYEQYF. Written as DNA, the CDR3 is TGTGCCAGCAGTTTCCGCCGGGACAGATCATCCTACGAGCAGTACTTC.